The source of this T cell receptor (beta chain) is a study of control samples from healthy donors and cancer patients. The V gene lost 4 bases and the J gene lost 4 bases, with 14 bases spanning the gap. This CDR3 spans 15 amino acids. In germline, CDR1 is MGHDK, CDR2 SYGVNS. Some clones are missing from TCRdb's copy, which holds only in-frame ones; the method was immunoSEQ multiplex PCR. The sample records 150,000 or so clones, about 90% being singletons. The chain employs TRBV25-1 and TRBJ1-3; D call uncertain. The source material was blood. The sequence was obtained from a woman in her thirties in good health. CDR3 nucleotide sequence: TGTGCCAGCAGTGGACTCTCCCGAGCCGGAAACACCATATATTTT. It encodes CASSGLSRAGNTIYF.